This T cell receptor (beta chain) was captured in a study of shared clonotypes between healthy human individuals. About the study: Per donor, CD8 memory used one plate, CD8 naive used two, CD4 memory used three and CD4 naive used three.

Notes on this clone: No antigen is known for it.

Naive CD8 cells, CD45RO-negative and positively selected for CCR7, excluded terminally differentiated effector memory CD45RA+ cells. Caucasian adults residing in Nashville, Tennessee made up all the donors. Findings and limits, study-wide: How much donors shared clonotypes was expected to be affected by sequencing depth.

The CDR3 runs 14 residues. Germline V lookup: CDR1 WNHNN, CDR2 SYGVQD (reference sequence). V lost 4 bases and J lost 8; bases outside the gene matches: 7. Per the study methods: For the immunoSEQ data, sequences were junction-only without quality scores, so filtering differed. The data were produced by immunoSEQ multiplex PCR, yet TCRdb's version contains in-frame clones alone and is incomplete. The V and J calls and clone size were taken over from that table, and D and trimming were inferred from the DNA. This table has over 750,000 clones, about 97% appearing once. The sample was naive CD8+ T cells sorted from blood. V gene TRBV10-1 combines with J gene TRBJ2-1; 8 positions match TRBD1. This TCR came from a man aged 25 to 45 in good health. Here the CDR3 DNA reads TGCGCCAGCAGTGCAATGACAGGGGTCGATGAGCAGTTCTTC. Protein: CASSAMTGVDEQFF.